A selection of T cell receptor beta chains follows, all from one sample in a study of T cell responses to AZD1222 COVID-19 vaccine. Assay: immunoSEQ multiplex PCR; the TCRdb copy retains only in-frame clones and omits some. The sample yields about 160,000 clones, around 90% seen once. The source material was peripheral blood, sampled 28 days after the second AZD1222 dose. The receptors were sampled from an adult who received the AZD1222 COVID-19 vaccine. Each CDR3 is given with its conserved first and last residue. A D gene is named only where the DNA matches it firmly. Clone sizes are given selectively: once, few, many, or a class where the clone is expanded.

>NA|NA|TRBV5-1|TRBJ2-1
TGCGCCAGCAGCTTGAATGGCAGGGGCAATGAGCAGTTCTTC
CASSLNGRGNEQFF
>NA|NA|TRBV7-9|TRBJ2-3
TGTGCCAGCAGCATAGGGGCGGATACGCAGTATTTT
CASSIGADTQYF
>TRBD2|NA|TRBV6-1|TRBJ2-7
TGTGCCAGCAGTGAAGTCCTCAAAATCGGGGGGTCCTACGAGCAGTACTTC
CASSEVLKIGGSYEQYF
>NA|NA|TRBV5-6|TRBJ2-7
TGTGCCAGCAGCCCCTCGGACCTCTATGAGCAGTACTTC
CASSPSDLYEQYF
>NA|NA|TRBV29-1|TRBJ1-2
TGCAGCGTTGAAACGGCCCCGGGTGGCTACACCTTC
CSVETAPGGYTF
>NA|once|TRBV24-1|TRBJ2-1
TGTGCCACCGGCCAGGGACCCGGCATTCATGAGCAGTTCTTC
CATGQGPGIHEQFF
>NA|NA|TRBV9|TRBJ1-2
TGTGCCAGCGACCCCCTTTGGGACGGCGCTAACTATGGCTACACCTTC
CASDPLWDGANYGYTF
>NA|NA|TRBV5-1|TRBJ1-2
TGCGCCAGCAGCTTGGGGACAGCTAACTATGGCTACACCTTC
CASSLGTANYGYTF
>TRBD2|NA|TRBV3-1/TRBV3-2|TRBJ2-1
TGTGCCAGCAGCCCCATGGGGACTAGCGGGATTACCAATGAGCAGTTCTTC
CASSPMGTSGITNEQFF
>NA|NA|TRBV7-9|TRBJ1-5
TGTGCCAGCAGCTTAGCAGGGGTTGGCAATCAGCCCCAGCATTTT
CASSLAGVGNQPQHF
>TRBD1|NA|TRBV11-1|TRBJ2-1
TGTGCCAGCAGCAGGACAGGGGTGAATGAGCAGTTCTTC
CASSRTGVNEQFF
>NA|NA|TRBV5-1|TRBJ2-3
TGCGCCAGCAGCTTGGGTGTAAGCACAGATACGCAGTATTTT
CASSLGVSTDTQYF
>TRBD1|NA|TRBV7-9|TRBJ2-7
TGTGCCAGCAGCAAGACAGGGAACGAGCAGTACTTC
CASSKTGNEQYF
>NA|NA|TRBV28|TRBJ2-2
TGTGCCAGCAGGTCACAGGGAAACACCGGGGAGCTGTTTTTT
CASRSQGNTGELFF
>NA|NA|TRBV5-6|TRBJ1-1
TGTGCCAGCAGCTTGCGGAGGGGAGGGTCTGAAGCTTTCTTT
CASSLRRGGSEAFF
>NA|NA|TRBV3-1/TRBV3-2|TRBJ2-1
TGTGCCAGCATCAATCTTTCCAATGAGCAGTTCTTC
CASINLSNEQFF
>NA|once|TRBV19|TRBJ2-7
TGTGCCAGTAGTCCCGACAGGAGCTCCTACGAGCAGTACTTC
CASSPDRSSYEQYF
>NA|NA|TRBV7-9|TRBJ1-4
TGTGCCAGCAGCTTAGATGATCAGGGCTTCAATGAAAAACTGTTTTTT
CASSLDDQGFNEKLFF
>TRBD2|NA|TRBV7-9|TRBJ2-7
TGTGCCAGCAGCCCTCCGGGACTAGCGGGCTACTACGAGCAGTACTTC
CASSPPGLAGYYEQYF
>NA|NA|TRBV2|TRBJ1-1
TGTGCCAGCAGTGAAGGGGAGGGGCACACTGAAGCTTTCTTT
CASSEGEGHTEAFF
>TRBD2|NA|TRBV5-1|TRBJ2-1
TGCGCCAGCAGCTTGGGACTAGCGAATTCCTACAATGAGCAGTTCTTC
CASSLGLANSYNEQFF
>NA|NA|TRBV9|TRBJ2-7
TGTGCCAGCAGTGTGACCGGGGGCGAGCAGTACTTC
CASSVTGGEQYF
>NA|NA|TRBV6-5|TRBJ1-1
TGTGCCAGCAGCCGCCAAAGGGAGAACACTGAAGCTTTCTTT
CASSRQRENTEAFF
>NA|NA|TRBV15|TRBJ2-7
TGTGCCACCAGCAGAGATACCTCTGAGCAGTACTTC
CATSRDTSEQYF
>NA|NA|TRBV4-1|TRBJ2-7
TGCGCCAGCAGCCACGCCGGGACGGGCTCCTACGAGCAGTACTTC
CASSHAGTGSYEQYF
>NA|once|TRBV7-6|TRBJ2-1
TGTGCCAGCAGCTTAGCGGGTCCCGGCTCCTACAATGAGCAGTTCTTC
CASSLAGPGSYNEQFF
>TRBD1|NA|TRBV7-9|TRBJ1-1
TGTGCCAGCAGCGGAGGGGGCTTCACTGAAGCTTTCTTT
CASSGGGFTEAFF
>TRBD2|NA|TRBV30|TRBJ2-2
TGTGCCTGGAGTTATAGCGGGACATCGAACACCGGGGAGCTGTTTTTT
CAWSYSGTSNTGELFF
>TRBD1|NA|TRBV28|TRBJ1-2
TGTGCCAGCAGTTTAAGCAGGGGGAGTCTCTATGGCTACACCTTC
CASSLSRGSLYGYTF
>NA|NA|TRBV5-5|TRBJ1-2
TGTGCCAGCAGCTTGGCGTTCGGGCGGGACCACTATGGCTACACCTTC
CASSLAFGRDHYGYTF
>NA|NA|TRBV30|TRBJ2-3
TGTGCCTGGAATTTTCGGGGCCCCACAGATACGCAGTATTTT
CAWNFRGPTDTQYF
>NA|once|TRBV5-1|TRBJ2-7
TGCGCCAGCAGCTTGTCCCGATCCTACGAGCAGTACTTC
CASSLSRSYEQYF
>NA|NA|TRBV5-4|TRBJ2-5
TGTGCCAGCAGCTTGAGGGACCAAGAGACCCAGTACTTC
CASSLRDQETQYF
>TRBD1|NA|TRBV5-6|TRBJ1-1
TGTGCCAGCAGCTCGGACAGGGAAGCTTTCTTT
CASSSDREAFF
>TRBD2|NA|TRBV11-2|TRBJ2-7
TGTGCCAGCAGCCAAGGGACTAGCCCTCGCGGTGAGGAGCAGTACTTC
CASSQGTSPRGEEQYF
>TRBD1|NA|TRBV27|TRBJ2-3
TGTGCCAGCAGTTTGGGCAGGGGGCGAAATGAAGGTACGCAGTATTTT
CASSLGRGRNEGTQYF
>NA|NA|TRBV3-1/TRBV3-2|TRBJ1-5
TGTGCCAGCAGAGATTCCTCCCTCGGGCTAGGCAATCAGCCCCAGCATTTT
CASRDSSLGLGNQPQHF
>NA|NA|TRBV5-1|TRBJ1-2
TGCGCCAGCAGCTTGCAGGGTGAAAACTATGGCTACACCTTC
CASSLQGENYGYTF
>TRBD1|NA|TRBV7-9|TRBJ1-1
TGTGCCAGCAGCGGAGAGACAGGGGGCCATTTGAACACTGAAGCTTTCTTT
CASSGETGGHLNTEAFF
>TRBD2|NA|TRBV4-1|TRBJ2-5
TGCGCCAGCAGCCAAGTTCCGGGAGGTGAGACCCAGTACTTC
CASSQVPGGETQYF
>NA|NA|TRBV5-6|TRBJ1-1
TGTGCCAGCAGCTTGGTGGTCGAAAACACTGAAGCTTTCTTT
CASSLVVENTEAFF
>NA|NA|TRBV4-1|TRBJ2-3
TGCGCCAGCAGCCACCCGCAGGCAGCGGATAGGGGTACGCAGTATTTT
CASSHPQAADRGTQYF
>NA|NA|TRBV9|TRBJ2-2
TGTGCCAGCAGCGCCCGTAGTGAGACCGGGGAGCTGTTTTTT
CASSARSETGELFF
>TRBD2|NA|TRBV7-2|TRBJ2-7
TGTGCCAGCAGCGTGGGGACTAGCAGGACCTACGAGCAGTACTTC
CASSVGTSRTYEQYF
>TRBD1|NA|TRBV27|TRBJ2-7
TGTGCCAGCAGTACCGACAGGGTCGGAGAGCAGTACTTC
CASSTDRVGEQYF
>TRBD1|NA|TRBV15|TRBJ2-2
TGTGCCACCAGCAGAGTAGGGATGACAGGGGATACCGGGGAGCTGTTTTTT
CATSRVGMTGDTGELFF
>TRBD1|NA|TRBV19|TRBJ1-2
TGTGCCAGTACGTCCGGGACAGGGAAGGGAGATGGCTACACCTTC
CASTSGTGKGDGYTF
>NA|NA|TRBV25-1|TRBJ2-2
TGTGCCAGCAGTGATCGAGGGTACACCGGGGAGCTGTTTTTT
CASSDRGYTGELFF
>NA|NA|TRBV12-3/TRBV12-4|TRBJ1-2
TGTGCCAGCAGATCAGGGGCGGGTGGCTACACCTTC
CASRSGAGGYTF
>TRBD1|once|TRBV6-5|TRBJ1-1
TGTGCCAGCAGACTTCGACAGGGGAGGAACACTGAAGCTTTCTTT
CASRLRQGRNTEAFF
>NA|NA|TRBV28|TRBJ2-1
TGTGCCAGCAGTTTAGTGGTTCGGAATGAGCAGTTCTTC
CASSLVVRNEQFF
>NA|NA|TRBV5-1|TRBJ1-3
TGCGCCAGCAGCCAGGGATCGGCCAGCTCTGGAAACACCATATATTTT
CASSQGSASSGNTIYF
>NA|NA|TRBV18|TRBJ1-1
TGTGCCAGCTCACCTAAGACAGGGAACACTGAAGCTTTCTTT
CASSPKTGNTEAFF
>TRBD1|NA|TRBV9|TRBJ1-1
TGTGCCAGCAGCGTAACTACAGGGGTGACTGAAGCTTTCTTT
CASSVTTGVTEAFF